This T cell receptor beta chain was documented in a study of blood T cell repertoires in COVID-19 (dated by TCRdb to 2018 to 2021). The study in broad terms: The collaborator samples originated in the United States, Italy and Spain and spanned the acute and convalescent phases of COVID-19. The prospective study material was composed of cDNA or gDNA derived from T cells, B-cell-depleted T cells, or PBMCs. Where available, HLA class I and class II types were obtained from metadata supplied by the sample provider rather than from assay-based typing. Subjects who had been exposed to COVID-19, were actively infected with it, or had recovered from it provided the deeply sampled blood TCRbeta repertoires that made up the dataset. Nearly every sample came with metadata listing a de-identified subject ID, COVID-19 status, age in years and sex. The repertoires were released in a freely available public database intended as a resource for research on the immune response to SARS-CoV-2. The samples were drawn from two sources: the first 160 participants of the ongoing ImmuneRACE study, and about 1,300 subjects contributed by 6 global collaborators. Overall study outcomes, separate from this receptor: The quantity of clinical and demographic metadata differed by source and by participant and was supplied without curation.

The CDR3 has 16 amino acids, counting the end cysteine and phenylalanine. Only the CDR3 DNA is retained, 48 bases long and in frame from the first base. CDR1 and CDR2 were assigned from the germline V gene as MRHNA and SNTAGT. Unmatched junction bases come to 5, with V trimmed by 0 bases and J by 2 bases. TCRbeta CDR3 regions were amplified from genomic DNA by means of the immunoSEQ Assay, a bias-controlled multiplex PCR. For the original study's pipeline: The number of nucleated cells in each sample was estimated from the amplification of reference gene primers within the assay. To quantify the absolute abundance of each unique TCRbeta CDR3 rearrangement, sequence reads were collapsed and filtered. Productive Simpson clonality was computed per sample as the square root of Simpson's diversity index over productive rearrangements. The immuneACCESS repertoire file appears here via TCRdb, limited to in-frame rearrangements. These files lack a portion of the clones; in checked studies, under half of the deficit traces to unresolved V genes, and the cause of the others is not known. The V and J calls and clone size were taken over from that table, and D and trimming were inferred from the DNA. Here the sample has hundreds of thousands of clones; approximately 90% occur a single time. About 1% of the sample lies in the top ten.

Participants in the prospective study were aged about 18 to 89 years, lived in 24 United States geographic areas, and enrolled through a virtual design. In the prospective study, cohorts were assigned on the basis of participant-reported clinical history obtained from a screening survey and a study questionnaire. ImmuneRACE Cohort 3 recovered participants were defined by two consecutive negative NP/OP PCR tests, healthcare professional clearance, or symptom resolution. In the prospective study, mobile phlebotomists collected whole blood, serum and a nasopharyngeal or oropharyngeal swab from each participant. Participants in the prospective study had the option to provide additional blood draws and questionnaires over a roughly 2-month period. Before DNA extraction, blood samples from the prospective study were shipped at room temperature or frozen. As concerns this clone: Its target antigen remains unknown. No much larger clonotype is one base removed from it; base qualities were not supplied.

The sequence came from a man in his late teens or twenties who had recovered from COVID-19. The rearrangement combines TRBV6-4 with TRBJ2-5; 8 middle bases align to TRBD2. The sequencing input was PBMCs or T cells enriched from blood (not recorded which). The CDR3 has the sequence CASSDSRSGEQETQYF. The DNA reads as follows: TGTGCCAGCAGTGACTCGCGTAGCGGGGAGCAAGAGACCCAGTACTTC.